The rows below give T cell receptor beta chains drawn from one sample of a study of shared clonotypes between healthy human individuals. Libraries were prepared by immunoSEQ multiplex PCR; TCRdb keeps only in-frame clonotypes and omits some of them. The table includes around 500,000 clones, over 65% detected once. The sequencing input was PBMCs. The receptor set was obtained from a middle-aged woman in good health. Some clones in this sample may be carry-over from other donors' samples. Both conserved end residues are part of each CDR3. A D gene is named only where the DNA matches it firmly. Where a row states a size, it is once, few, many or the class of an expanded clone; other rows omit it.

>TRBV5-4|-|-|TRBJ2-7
TGTGCCAGCAGCGCCCCGGGGGGCTACAACGAGCAGTACTTC
CASSAPGGYNEQYF
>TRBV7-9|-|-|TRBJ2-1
TGTGCCAGCAGCTTAGCAGGGAGCGATGAGCAGTTCTTC
CASSLAGSDEQFF
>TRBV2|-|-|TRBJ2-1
TGTGCCAGCAGGGTAGTGGTAGGGGAATTCTTC
CASRVVVGEFF
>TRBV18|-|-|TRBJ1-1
TGTGCCAGCTCACCGAGGGCGGGGGACGGGAACACTGAAGCTTTCTTT
CASSPRAGDGNTEAFF
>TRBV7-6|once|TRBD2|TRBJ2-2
TGTGCCAGCAGCACCCCCCAGGGGACTAGCAGCACCGGGGAGCTGTTTTTT
CASSTPQGTSSTGELFF
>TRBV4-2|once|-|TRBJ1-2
TGTGCCAGCAGCCAAGAGGAACGGGGGTACGTAGACTATGGCTACACCTTC
CASSQEERGYVDYGYTF
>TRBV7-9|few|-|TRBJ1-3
TGTGCCAGCAGCTGGGAAAACACCATATATTTT
CASSWENTIYF
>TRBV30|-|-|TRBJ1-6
TGTGCCTGGAATCTTCATCTTGATTCACCCCTCCACTTT
CAWNLHLDSPLHF
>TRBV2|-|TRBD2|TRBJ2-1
TGTGCCAGCAGTGAGAGCCCCCCGACTAGCGCGAGCTCCTACAATGAGCAGTTCTTC
CASSESPPTSASSYNEQFF
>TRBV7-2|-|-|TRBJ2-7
TGTGCCAGCAGCTTAGCGCGGACTCCGGGCTACGAGCAGTACTTC
CASSLARTPGYEQYF
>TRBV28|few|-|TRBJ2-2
TGTGCCAGCCGACCGATGGGGATCGGGGAGCTGTTTTTT
CASRPMGIGELFF
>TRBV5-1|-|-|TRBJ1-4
TGCGCCAGCAGCTCGGGCCAAGCCTCTGAAAAACTGTTTTTT
CASSSGQASEKLFF
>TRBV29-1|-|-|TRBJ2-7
TGCAGCGGCAAGGGACCCCTCGGCGAGCAGTACTTC
CSGKGPLGEQYF
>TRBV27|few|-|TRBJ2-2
TGTGCCAGCAGATTTCTCGGTCCTAACACCGGGGAGCTGTTTTTT
CASRFLGPNTGELFF
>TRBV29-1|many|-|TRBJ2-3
TGCAGCACCCTTAGGGCGGATACGCAGTATTTT
CSTLRADTQYF
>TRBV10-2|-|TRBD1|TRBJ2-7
TGCGCCAGCAGTGCCCACCGGGACAGCCCCTACGAGCAGTACTTC
CASSAHRDSPYEQYF
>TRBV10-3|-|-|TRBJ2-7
TGTGCCATCAGTGAGGGACGCAGCTCCTACGAGCAGTACTTC
CAISEGRSSYEQYF
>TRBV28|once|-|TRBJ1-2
TGTGCCAGCAGTCCCCAGGGGAGGTATGGCTACACCTTC
CASSPQGRYGYTF
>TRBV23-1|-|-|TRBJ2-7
TGCGCCAGCAGGCCTCTCGGAAAGCGGACCTACGAGCAGTACTTC
CASRPLGKRTYEQYF
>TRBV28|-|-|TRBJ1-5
TGTGCCAGCAGTTTAATGGAGGGCGGGAGCAATCAGCCCCAGCATTTT
CASSLMEGGSNQPQHF
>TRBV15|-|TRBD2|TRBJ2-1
TGTGCCACCAGCAGAGAAGGACTAGCGGGAGGGAGCTCCTACAATGAGCAGTTCTTC
CATSREGLAGGSSYNEQFF
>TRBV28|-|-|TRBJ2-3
TGTGCCAGCAGACTCTTCGATACCACAGATACGCAGTATTTT
CASRLFDTTDTQYF
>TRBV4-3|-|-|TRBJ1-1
TGCGCCAGCAGCCAAGGGTTGGCAATGAACACTGAAGCTTTCTTT
CASSQGLAMNTEAFF
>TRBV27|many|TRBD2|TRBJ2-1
TGTGCCAGCAGTTTATTAACTAGCGGGAGTCATGAGCAGTTCTTC
CASSLLTSGSHEQFF
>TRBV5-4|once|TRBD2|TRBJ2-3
TGTGCCAGCAGCTTTAGCGGGAGTTCTGATACGCAGTATTTT
CASSFSGSSDTQYF
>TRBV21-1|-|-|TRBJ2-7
TGTGCCAGCAGCTTCCGGATACAGGGGCCCTACGAGCAGTACTTC
CASSFRIQGPYEQYF
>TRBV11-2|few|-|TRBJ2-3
TGTGCCAGCAGCTTAGCGGGATTGGGCACAGATACGCAGTATTTT
CASSLAGLGTDTQYF
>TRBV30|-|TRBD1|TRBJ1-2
TGTGCCTGGAGCCTAAAAGGACAGGGTGATGGCTACACCTTC
CAWSLKGQGDGYTF
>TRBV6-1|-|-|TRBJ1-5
TGTGCCAGCAGTGTAGGGGTCGGACGGAGCAATCAGCCCCAGCATTTT
CASSVGVGRSNQPQHF
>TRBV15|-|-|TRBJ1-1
TGTGCCACCAGCAGAGGAGGGGCGGGGGGCAACACTGAAGCTTTCTTT
CATSRGGAGGNTEAFF
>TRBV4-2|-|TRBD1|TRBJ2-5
TGTGCCAGCAGCCAAGACAGGGGGGAGACCCAGTACTTC
CASSQDRGETQYF
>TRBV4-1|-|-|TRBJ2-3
TGCGCCAGCAGCCCGGACTTCGATACGCAGTATTTT
CASSPDFDTQYF
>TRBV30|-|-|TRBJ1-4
TGTGCCTGGTGTACGACAGGTCAAGAAAAACTGTTTTTT
CAWCTTGQEKLFF
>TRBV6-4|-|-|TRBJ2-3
TGTGCCAGCACCCCCGGTGGGGCCCCCACAGGTACGCAGTATTTT
CASTPGGAPTGTQYF
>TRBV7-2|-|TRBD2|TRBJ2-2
TGTGCCAGCAGCTTAGCGCGTAGCGGGGGGGCCCCCGGGGAGCTGTTTTTT
CASSLARSGGAPGELFF
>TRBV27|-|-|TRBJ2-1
TGTGCCAGCAGTTTCCAGGGATTCACTCAAAATGAGCAGTTCTTC
CASSFQGFTQNEQFF
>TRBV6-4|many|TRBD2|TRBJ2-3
TGTGCCAGCAGTGCGACTAGCGGGTCGGCAGATACGCAGTATTTT
CASSATSGSADTQYF
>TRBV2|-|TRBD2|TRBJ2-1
TGTGCCAGCAATCGGGAGGCCTCCTACAATGAGCAGTTCTTC
CASNREASYNEQFF
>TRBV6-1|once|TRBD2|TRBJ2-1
TGTGCCAGCCGGCGACTAGCGAGCTCCTACAATGAGCAGTTCTTC
CASRRLASSYNEQFF
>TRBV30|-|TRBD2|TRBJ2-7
TGTGCCACGGGGGGCTACGAGCAGTACTTC
CATGGYEQYF
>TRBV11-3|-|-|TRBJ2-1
TGTGCCAGCAGCCCGAGGTCCCGAGGTGAGCAGTTCTTC
CASSPRSRGEQFF
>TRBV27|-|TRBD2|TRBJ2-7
TGTGCCAGCAGTTTATTGGGTGGGGGAGGGCCCCACGAGCAGTACTTC
CASSLLGGGGPHEQYF
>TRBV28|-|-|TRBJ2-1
TGTGCCAGCAGTTTCACGGACTTTGCGTACAATGAGCAGTTCTTC
CASSFTDFAYNEQFF
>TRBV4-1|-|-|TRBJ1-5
TGCGCCAGCAGCCAAGAGGAAGGTCAGCCCCAGCATTTT
CASSQEEGQPQHF
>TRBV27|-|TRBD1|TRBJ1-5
TGTGCCAGCAGTCCGGACAGGGGAGGAAATCAGCCCCAGCATTTT
CASSPDRGGNQPQHF
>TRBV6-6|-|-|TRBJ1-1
TGTGCCAGCAGTCCAGTGTGGGAGGCTGAAGCTTTCTTT
CASSPVWEAEAFF
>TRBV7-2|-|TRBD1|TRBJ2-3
TGTGCCAGCAGCTCGACAGGGGCAGATACGCAGTATTTT
CASSSTGADTQYF
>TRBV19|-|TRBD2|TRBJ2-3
TGTGCCAGTAGCGGGACTAGCGGGAGAGATACGCAGTATTTT
CASSGTSGRDTQYF
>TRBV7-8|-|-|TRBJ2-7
TGTGCCAGCAGTTACGCACCCTCCTACGAGCAGTACTTC
CASSYAPSYEQYF
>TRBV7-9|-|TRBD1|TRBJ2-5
TGTGCCAGCAGCGCGACAGGGACAGTAGAGACCCAGTACTTC
CASSATGTVETQYF
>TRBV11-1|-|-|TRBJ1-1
TGTGCCAGCAGCTCCAGTGAGGGGACTGAAGCTTTCTTT
CASSSSEGTEAFF
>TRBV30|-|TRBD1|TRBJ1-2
TGTGCCTGGAGTGTTCAGGGGGCAAGCGGCTACACCTTC
CAWSVQGASGYTF
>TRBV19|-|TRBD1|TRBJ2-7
TGTGCCAACGGGGACAGCTCCTACGAGCAGTACTTC
CANGDSSYEQYF